What follows describes a single T cell receptor beta chain. Its antigen is still unknown. These data originate in a study of cytomegalovirus exposure and HLA in healthy donors. Study details: Among about 400 genotyped donors, around 80% fell in the Caucasian-associated ancestry cluster. Study-wide points: A highly shared variant cluster was judged a likely technical artifact.

Researchers ran the PCR with 60 Vbeta and 13 Jbeta primers. Profiled with immunoSEQ multiplex PCR; TCRdb holds only in-frame clones, not every one. The sample gives some 90,000 clones, over 75% of which show up once; under 2.5% is in the top ten. This CDR3 spans 15 amino acids. The germline gives CDR1 SGHNT, CDR2 YYREEE (reference sequence). V lost 0 bases to trimming and J lost 0 bases, with 10 bases between them. This rearrangement joins TRBV5-4 to TRBJ2-7, with D possibly TRBD2 on 5 matching bases. This sequence was found in a boy aged 5-17 years in good health and CMV-seronegative. Sequenced material: PBMCs. For the CDR3, the DNA is TGTGCCAGCAGCTTGGAAGTGGGGAGCTCCTACGAGCAGTACTTC. Its protein is CASSLEVGSSYEQYF.